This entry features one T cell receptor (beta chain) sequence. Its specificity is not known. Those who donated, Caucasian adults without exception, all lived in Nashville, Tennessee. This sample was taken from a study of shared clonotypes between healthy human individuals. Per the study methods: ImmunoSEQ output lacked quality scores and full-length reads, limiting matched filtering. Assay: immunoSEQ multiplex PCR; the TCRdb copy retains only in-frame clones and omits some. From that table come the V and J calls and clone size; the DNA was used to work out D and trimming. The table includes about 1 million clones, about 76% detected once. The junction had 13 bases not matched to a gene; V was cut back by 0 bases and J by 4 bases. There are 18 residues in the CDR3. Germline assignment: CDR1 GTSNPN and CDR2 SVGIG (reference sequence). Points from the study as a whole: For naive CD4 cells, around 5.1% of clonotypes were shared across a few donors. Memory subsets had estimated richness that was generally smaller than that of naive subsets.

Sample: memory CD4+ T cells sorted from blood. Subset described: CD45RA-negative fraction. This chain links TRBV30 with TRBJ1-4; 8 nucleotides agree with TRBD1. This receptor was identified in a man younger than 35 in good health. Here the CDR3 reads CAWSVDSFRDRHNEKLFF. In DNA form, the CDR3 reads TGTGCCTGGAGTGTAGACTCATTCCGGGACAGGCATAATGAAAAACTGTTTTTT.